The 31 T cell receptor beta chains presented below share a single source sample, sequenced in a study of T cells after yellow fever vaccination. Each CDR3 protein gets one entry after TCRdb re-called the 5' RACE reads with MiXCR. In the table there are around 610,000 distinct CDR3 sequences, less than 15% of which are singletons. This sample comprised PBMCs, obtained on the day of the yellow fever booster vaccination. These TCRs come from a man aged 25-45 years who received the YFV17D yellow fever vaccine.

This clonotype was seen more than once but under ten times. This chain joins TRBV12-5 and TRBJ1-2, with 8 bases identical to TRBD1. Looked up from germline, CDR1 is LGHNT and CDR2 is FRNRAP. The ends lost 2 bases at V and 7 bases at J; junction bases unmatched: 9. This CDR3 has 15 amino acids. The DNA of the CDR3 is TGTGCTAGTGGTTTGTTGGTGGCAGGGGGCTTTGGCTACACCTTC. Translating gives CASGLLVAGGFGYTF.

This clonotype was seen at least ten times. This chain joins TRBV18 and TRBJ2-4; D is undetermined. Trimming took off 6 bases at V and 6 bases at J, with 12 bases between the two ends. The CDR3 has 13 amino acids. Germline V gene lookup returns CDR1 KGHSH and CDR2 LQKENI. Here the CDR3 DNA reads TGTGCCAGCTCGCCGGACGGTTTAAACATTCAGTACTTC. It is translated as CASSPDGLNIQYF.

This clonotype came up a few times. The CDR3 DNA sequence: TGTGCCAGCAGTGAACCCGGCCTAGCGACTAGCACAGATACGCAGTATTTT. Protein: CASSEPGLATSTDTQYF. J is TRBJ2-3 and V is TRBV25-1; a weak D match, TRBD2 (6 bases). The CDR3 runs 17 residues. V was pared by 2 bases and J by 0 bases, with 15 bases between. Germline V gene lookup returns CDR1 MGHDK and CDR2 SYGVNS.

The chain joins TRBV3-1 to TRBJ2-5; D possibly uses TRBD1 or TRBD2 (5 bases each). The CDR3 consists of 14 residues. Trimming removed 4 bases at V and 5 bases at J, with 14 bases between. Per germline, CDR1 LGHDT and CDR2 YNNKEL (reference sequence). For the CDR3, the DNA is TGTGCCAGCAGCCGGGACCCCCTAGGCGAGACCCAGTACTTC. As protein: CASSRDPLGETQYF.

This chain uses TRBV20-1 with TRBJ2-3; a weak D match, TRBD2 (5 bases). This CDR3 region has 13 residues. Trimming left V 3 bases short and J 2 bases short, with 9 bases between. Per germline, CDR1 DFQATT and CDR2 SNEGSKA (reference sequence). The CDR3 here is CSARETNTDTQYF. CDR3 coding DNA: TGCAGTGCTAGGGAGACTAACACAGATACGCAGTATTTT.

The chain uses TRBV28 and TRBJ2-7; D assignment may be TRBD1 or TRBD2 (6 bases each). Germline V gene data show CDR1 as MDHEN and CDR2 as SYDVKM. This CDR3 spans 15 amino acids. Trimming cost V 2 bases and J 6 bases, with 17 bases left between them. DNA for the CDR3: TGTGCCAGCAGTTTACCGCGCGGAGGGGGTTCCGAGCAGTACTTC. This codes for CASSLPRGGGSEQYF.

This clonotype was seen only a few times. J is TRBJ2-7 and V is TRBV7-8; TRBD2 matches at 13 bases. The V gene's germline CDR1 is SGHVS and CDR2 FQNEAQ. V lost 5 bases, J lost 0 bases, and 7 bases stayed unmatched. This CDR3 contains 17 residues. This CDR3 is CASSRPGLAGSSYEQYF. In DNA form, the CDR3 reads TGTGCCAGCAGCCGCCCGGGACTAGCGGGGAGCTCCTACGAGCAGTACTTC.

This clonotype was found many times. This sequence joins TRBV3-1 and TRBJ2-7; D unresolved. There are 11 residues in the CDR3. V gave up 8 bases and J gave up 3 bases, with 8 bases separating them. Germline V gene data show CDR1 as LGHDT and CDR2 as YNNKEL (reference sequence). The chain's CDR3 is CASGRVYEQYF. In DNA form, the CDR3 reads TGTGCCAGCGGTCGCGTCTACGAGCAGTACTTC.

The rearrangement links TRBV20-1 to TRBJ1-2, with D unresolved. The CDR3 length is 13 residues. V shed 2 bases and J shed 2 bases, with 9 bases lying between them. Per the germline V gene, CDR1 is DFQATT and CDR2 is SNEGSKA (reference sequence). DNA of the CDR3: TGCAGTGCTAGAATCGGCAGGAACTATGGCTACACCTTC. Protein sequence: CSARIGRNYGYTF.

Only a few counts were recorded for this clonotype. V usage is TRBV5-1 and J usage is TRBJ2-1; TRBD2 agrees at 15 bases. The V gene end was trimmed by 3 bases and the J gene end by 6 bases; junction bases not matched to a gene: 10. Germline loops: CDR1 SGHRS, CDR2 YFSETQ. The CDR3 spans 18 residues. This chain's CDR3 is CASSWTSGRASRFNEQFF. The CDR3 DNA sequence: TGCGCCAGCAGCTGGACTAGCGGGAGGGCCAGTAGATTCAATGAGCAGTTCTTC. Combining the CDR3 with reference TRBV5-1 and TRBJ2-1 gives the whole variable domain KAGVTQTPRYLIKTRGQQVTLSCSPISGHRSVSWYQQTPGQGLQFLFEYFSETQRNKGNFPGRFSGRQFSNSRSEMNVSTLELGDSALYLCASSWTSGRASRFNEQFFGPGTRLTVL.

CDR3 nucleotide sequence: TGTGCCAGCAGCCGCGAGACTATCCTCTACGAGCAGTACTTC. This codes for CASSRETILYEQYF. The chain couples TRBV7-2 to TRBJ2-7; tentative D call: TRBD2 (5 bases). Trimming took off 5 bases at V and 3 bases at J, with 14 bases between the two ends. Germline CDR1 SGHTA, CDR2 FQGNSA. This CDR3 is built from 14 residues.

The chain combines TRBV19 with TRBJ1-5, with D possibly being TRBD1 (5 bases). This CDR3 spans 16 amino acids. The ends were cut back, 0 bases at V and 1 base at J, with 10 bases in the middle. Germline CDR1 is LNHDA and CDR2 is SQIVND (reference sequence). This CDR3 is CASSIEHRRSNQPQHF. The CDR3 DNA sequence: TGTGCCAGTAGTATAGAACACAGGAGGAGCAATCAGCCCCAGCATTTT.

This clonotype was seen repeatedly, ten times or more. The rearrangement uses TRBV20-1 and TRBJ2-5; D may match TRBD1 or TRBD2 (5 bases each). The CDR3 consists of 14 residues. The germline V and J ends were trimmed by 4 bases and 2 bases, with 14 bases remaining between them. CDR1 and CDR2 from the germline V gene are DFQATT and SNEGSKA (reference sequence). CDR3 sequence (DNA): TGCAGTGCTAAAGGGACGGCCCGACAAGAGACCCAGTACTTC. Protein product: CSAKGTARQETQYF.

The chain couples TRBV20-1 to TRBJ2-1, with 9 bases identical to TRBD2. The CDR3 is 13 amino acids. The germline CDR1 and CDR2 sequences are DFQATT and SNEGSKA (reference sequence). The V gene end was trimmed by 7 bases and the J gene end by 6 bases; junction bases not matched to a gene: 7. CDR3 coding DNA: TGCAGTGGGTTTGCTAGCGGGATCAATGAGCAGTTCTTC. It encodes CSGFASGINEQFF.

There are a few counts of this clonotype. This chain uses TRBV7-2 with TRBJ2-7, with 7 bases matching TRBD1. V shed 4 bases and J 3 bases; nucleotides not matched to a gene: 9. The CDR3 spans 15 residues. CDR1 SGHTA and CDR2 FQGNSA come from the germline V gene. The CDR3 loop is CASSYRDSRGYEQYF. CDR3 nucleotide sequence: TGTGCCAGCAGCTACCGGGACAGCCGGGGCTACGAGCAGTACTTC.

The V gene is TRBV6-4, the J gene TRBJ1-1; D call uncertain. Germline V gives CDR1 MRHNA, CDR2 SNTAGT. Trimming shortened V by 7 bases and J by 0 bases, and 9 bases separated the two germline ends. CDR3 length: 13 amino acids. This chain's CDR3 is CASIMPLNTEAFF. The CDR3 nucleotides read TGTGCCAGCATAATGCCCTTGAACACTGAAGCTTTCTTT.

The V call is TRBV20-1, the J call TRBJ1-6; a weak D match, TRBD1 (5 bases). This CDR3 contains 14 residues. V lost 4 bases to trimming and J lost 10 bases, with 17 bases between them. The germline V gene has CDR1 DFQATT and CDR2 SNEGSKA (reference sequence). CDR3 sequence (DNA): TGCAGTGCTATCCGGGACTTGGGGAGATCACCCCTCCACTTT. Amino acid sequence: CSAIRDLGRSPLHF.

J is TRBJ2-7 and V is TRBV7-9; 9 nucleotides line up with TRBD2. J was trimmed by 0 bases and V by 5 bases; bases with no gene match: 8. Germline CDR1 and CDR2: SEHNR and FQNEAQ (reference sequence). The length of the CDR3 is 16 residues. CDR3 in amino acids: CASSPLNSGSSYEQYF. CDR3 nucleotides: TGTGCCAGCAGCCCTCTTAATAGCGGGAGCTCCTACGAGCAGTACTTC.

This clonotype has a handful of counts. The chain joins TRBV6-2 or TRBV6-3 to TRBJ2-3; D remains ambiguous. Looked up from germline, CDR1 is MNHEY and CDR2 is SVGEGT. Deletions cut 7 bases from V and 1 base from J, with 6 bases between. The CDR3 spans 12 residues. The CDR3 DNA reads as TGTGCCAGCACCCAACGCACAGATACGCAGTATTTT. As protein: CASTQRTDTQYF.

This clonotype has only a few counts. The chain has TRBV5-1 and TRBJ1-4; D uncertain. This CDR3 contains 12 residues. Per the germline V gene, CDR1 is SGHRS and CDR2 is YFSETQ. The V end lost 4 bases, the J end lost 5 bases, and 6 bases lay between the germline ends. The CDR3 sequence is CASSRENEKLFF. CDR3 coding DNA: TGCGCCAGCAGCAGAGAGAATGAAAAACTGTTTTTT.

This clonotype was counted a few times. V gene TRBV11-1 combines with J gene TRBJ2-7; D might be TRBD2 (5 bases). V gave up 1 base and J gave up 6 bases, with 10 bases separating them. The CDR3 is 13 residues long. The germline V gene encodes CDR1 SGHAT and CDR2 FQDESV (reference sequence). The CDR3, as DNA: TGTGCCAGCAGCTTAGACCTTCGGGGCGAGCAGTACTTC. Encoded protein: CASSLDLRGEQYF.

This clonotype was seen a handful of times. As DNA, the CDR3 is TGTGCCAGTCTTAGCGGGAGGATGAACACCGGGGAGCTGTTTTTT. Encoded protein: CASLSGRMNTGELFF. The chain carries TRBV12-3 or TRBV12-4 and TRBJ2-2, with TRBD2 identical over 10 bases. Unmatched junction bases numbered 5, after V lost 9 bases and J lost 1 base. The CDR3 length is 15 residues.

The chain combines TRBV27 with TRBJ2-5, with D unclear. Germline lookup yields CDR1 MNHEY and CDR2 SMNVEV (reference sequence). The V end lost 5 bases, the J end lost 0 bases, and 13 bases lay between the germline ends. The CDR3 loop spans 15 amino acids. The DNA for the CDR3 is TGTGCCAGCAGTCCCCTCCGGCAGTACCAAGAGACCCAGTACTTC. It translates to CASSPLRQYQETQYF.

The chain carries TRBV10-3 and TRBJ2-1; D unclear. CDR3 size: 10 residues. The V gene lost 11 bases and the J gene lost 5 bases, with 7 bases spanning the gap. Germline V gene lookup returns CDR1 ENHRY and CDR2 SYGVKD. In DNA, the CDR3 is TGTGCCCTCGAGGACAATGAGCAGTTCTTC. Residues: CALEDNEQFF.

The count of this clonotype is one. V usage is TRBV6-1 and J usage is TRBJ2-7; 9 bases fit TRBD1. Looked up from germline, CDR1 is MNHNS and CDR2 is SASEGT. Unmatched junction bases numbered 9, after V lost 6 bases and J lost 6 bases. The CDR3 has 14 residues. The CDR3 region is CASSPGTGITEQYF. The CDR3 DNA reads TGTGCCAGCAGCCCAGGGACAGGGATCACCGAGCAGTACTTC.

The CDR3 protein is CASSQRDRGPGANVLTF. The DNA for the CDR3 is TGCGCCAGCAGCCAAAGGGACAGGGGGCCTGGGGCCAACGTCCTGACTTTC. This chain uses TRBV4-3 with TRBJ2-6; 12 nucleotides agree with TRBD1. The ends lost 2 bases at V and 2 bases at J; junction bases unmatched: 1. Germline V gene sequence: CDR1 LGHNA, CDR2 YSLEER. This CDR3 has 17 residues.

This clonotype was observed a few times. The chain recombines TRBV7-2 with TRBJ2-3; 7 positions agree with TRBD2. Germline trimming cut 5 bases from V and 4 bases from J; bases unmatched to any gene: 9. This CDR3 spans 15 amino acids. CDR1 is SGHTA and CDR2 is FQGNSA in the germline V gene. DNA for the CDR3: TGTGCCAGCAGCCCGCAGGGCGGGAGTGCAGATACGCAGTATTTT. It is translated as CASSPQGGSADTQYF.

The genes are TRBV5-1 and TRBJ2-6; D tentatively fits TRBD1 or TRBD2 (5 bases each). Trimming removed 0 bases from V and 5 bases from J, with 21 bases in between. Germline assignment: CDR1 SGHRS and CDR2 YFSETQ. The CDR3 extends over 19 amino acids. Written as DNA, the CDR3 is TGCGCCAGCAGCTTGGGGGGACCCGGACCGCTTTCTTGGGCCAACGTCCTGACTTTC. This codes for CASSLGGPGPLSWANVLTF.

The chain uses TRBV6-2 or TRBV6-3 and TRBJ2-7; the match to TRBD1 covers 7 bases. Trimming took 2 bases from V and 0 from J; bases not matched to a gene: 4. The CDR3 covers 15 residues. CDR1 MNHEY and CDR2 SVGEGT come from the germline V gene. CDR3 in DNA: TGTGCCAGCAGTTACCGGGACAGTTACTCCTACGAGCAGTACTTC. It specifies CASSYRDSYSYEQYF.

In its sample, this clonotype was seen a few times. The genes are TRBV4-3 and TRBJ1-4; D may be TRBD1 (5 bases). Per the germline V gene, CDR1 is LGHNA and CDR2 is YSLEER. The CDR3 extends over 15 amino acids. The V end was cut by 4 bases, the J end by 4 bases, with 13 bases between. Here the CDR3 reads CASSPRGPGNEKLFF. The CDR3 DNA follows: TGCGCCAGCAGCCCTAGGGGACCGGGTAATGAAAAACTGTTTTTT.

This clonotype was seen a handful of times. The chain joins TRBV5-1 to TRBJ2-1, with D possibly matching TRBD1 (5 bases). The CDR3 has 16 amino acids. Germline CDR1 is SGHRS and CDR2 is YFSETQ. Trimming took 3 bases from V and 5 from J, leaving 18 bases between them. The CDR3: CASSSATGGGNNEQFF. In nucleotides, the CDR3 is TGCGCCAGCAGCTCAGCCACAGGCGGTGGGAACAATGAGCAGTTCTTC.